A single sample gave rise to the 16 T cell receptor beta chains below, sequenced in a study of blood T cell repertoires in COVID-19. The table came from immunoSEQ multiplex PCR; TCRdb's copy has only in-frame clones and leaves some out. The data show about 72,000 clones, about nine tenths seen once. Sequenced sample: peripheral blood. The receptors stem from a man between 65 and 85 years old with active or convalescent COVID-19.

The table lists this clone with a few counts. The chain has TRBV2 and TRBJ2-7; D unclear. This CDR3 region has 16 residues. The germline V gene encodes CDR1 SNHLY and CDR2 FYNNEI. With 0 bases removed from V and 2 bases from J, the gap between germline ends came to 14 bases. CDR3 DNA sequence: TGTGCCAGCAGTGAAGCGCCATATGGGCTGACCTACGAGCAGTACTTC. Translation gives CASSEAPYGLTYEQYF.

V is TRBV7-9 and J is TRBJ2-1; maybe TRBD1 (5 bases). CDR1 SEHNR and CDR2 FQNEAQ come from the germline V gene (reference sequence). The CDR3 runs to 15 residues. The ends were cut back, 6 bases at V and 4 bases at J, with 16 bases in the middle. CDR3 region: CASSPPGSGYNEQFF. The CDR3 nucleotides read TGTGCCAGCAGTCCGCCCGGTTCAGGGTACAATGAGCAGTTCTTC.

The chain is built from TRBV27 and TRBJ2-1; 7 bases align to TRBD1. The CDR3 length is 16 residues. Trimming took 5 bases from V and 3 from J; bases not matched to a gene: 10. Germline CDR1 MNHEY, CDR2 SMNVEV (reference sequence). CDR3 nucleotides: TGTGCCAGCAGTCCCCCCAAGGGGGCCTTCTACAATGAGCAGTTCTTC. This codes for CASSPPKGAFYNEQFF.

The CDR3 bases are TGTGCCAGCATTCCGGACAGGGGAGGAGAGACCCAGTACTTC. It encodes CASIPDRGGETQYF. The chain links TRBV2 to TRBJ2-5; 9 bases align to TRBD1. In germline, CDR1 is SNHLY, CDR2 FYNNEI. The CDR3 is 14 amino acids. The ends lost 7 bases at V and 4 bases at J; junction bases unmatched: 7.

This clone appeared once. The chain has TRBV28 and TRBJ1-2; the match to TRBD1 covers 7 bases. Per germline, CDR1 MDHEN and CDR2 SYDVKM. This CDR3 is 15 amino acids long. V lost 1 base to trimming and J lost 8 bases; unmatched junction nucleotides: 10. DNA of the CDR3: TGTGCCAGCAGTTTATACCCTTCCGACAGGGAGGGCTACACCTTC. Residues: CASSLYPSDREGYTF.

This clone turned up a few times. Here the CDR3 reads CASSTEGARGRGSGYTF. The CDR3 region has the DNA TGTGCCAGTAGTACTGAGGGCGCCAGGGGGCGAGGAAGTGGCTACACCTTC. The chain carries TRBV19 and TRBJ1-2, with 8 bases aligning to TRBD1. The V and J ends lost 4 bases and 7 bases, in that order; junction bases with no gene match: 17. Germline loops: CDR1 LNHDA, CDR2 SQIVND (reference sequence). The CDR3 length is 17 residues.

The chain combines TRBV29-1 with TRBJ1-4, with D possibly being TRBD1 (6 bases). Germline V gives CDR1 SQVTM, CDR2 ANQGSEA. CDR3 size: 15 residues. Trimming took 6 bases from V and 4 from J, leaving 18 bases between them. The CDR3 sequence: CSVGGGRGSNEKLFF. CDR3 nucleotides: TGCAGCGTGGGCGGGGGCCGGGGGAGTAATGAAAAACTGTTTTTT.

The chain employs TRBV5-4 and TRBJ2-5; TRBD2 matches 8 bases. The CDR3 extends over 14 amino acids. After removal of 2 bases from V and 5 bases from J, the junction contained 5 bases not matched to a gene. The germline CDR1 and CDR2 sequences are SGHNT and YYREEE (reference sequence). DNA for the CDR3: TGTGCCAGCAGCTTCGCGGGGGGCGTTGAGACCCAGTACTTC. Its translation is CASSFAGGVETQYF. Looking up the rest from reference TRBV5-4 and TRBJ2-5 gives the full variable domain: ETGVTQSPTHLIKTRGQQVTLRCSSQSGHNTVSWYQQALGQGPQFIFQYYREEENGRGNFPPRFSGLQFPNYSSELNVNALELDDSALYLCASSFAGGVETQYFGPGTRLLVL.

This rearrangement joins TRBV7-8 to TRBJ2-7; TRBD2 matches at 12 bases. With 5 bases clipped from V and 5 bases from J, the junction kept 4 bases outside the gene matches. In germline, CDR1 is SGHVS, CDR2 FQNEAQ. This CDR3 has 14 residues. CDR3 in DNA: TGTGCCAGCAGCAACCGACTAGCGGGAGACGAGCAGTACTTC. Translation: CASSNRLAGDEQYF.

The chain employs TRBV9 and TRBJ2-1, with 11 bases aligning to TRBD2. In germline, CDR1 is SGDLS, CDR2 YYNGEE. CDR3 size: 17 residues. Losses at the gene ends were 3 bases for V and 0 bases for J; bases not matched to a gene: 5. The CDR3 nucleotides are TGTGCCAGCAGCGAAACGGGACTAGCGGCCTCCTACAATGAGCAGTTCTTC. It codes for CASSETGLAASYNEQFF.

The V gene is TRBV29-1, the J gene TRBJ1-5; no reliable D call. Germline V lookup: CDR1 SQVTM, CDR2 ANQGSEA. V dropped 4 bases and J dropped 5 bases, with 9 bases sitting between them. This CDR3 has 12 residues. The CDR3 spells CSVGSVDQPQHF. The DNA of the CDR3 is TGCAGCGTTGGGAGCGTGGATCAGCCCCAGCATTTT.

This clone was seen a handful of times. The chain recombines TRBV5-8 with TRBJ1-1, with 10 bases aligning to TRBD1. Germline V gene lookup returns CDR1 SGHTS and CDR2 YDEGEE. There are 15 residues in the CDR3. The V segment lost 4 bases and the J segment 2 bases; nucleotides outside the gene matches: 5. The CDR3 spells CASSLWDRGNTEAFF. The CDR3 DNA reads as TGTGCCAGCAGCCTCTGGGACAGGGGAAACACTGAAGCTTTCTTT.

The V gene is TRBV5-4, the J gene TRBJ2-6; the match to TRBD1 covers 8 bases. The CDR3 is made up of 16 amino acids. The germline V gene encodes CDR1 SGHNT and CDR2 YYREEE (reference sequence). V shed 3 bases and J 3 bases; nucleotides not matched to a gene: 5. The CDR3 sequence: CASSSGGAGGANVLTF. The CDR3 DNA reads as TGTGCCAGCAGCTCAGGGGGCGCGGGTGGGGCCAACGTCCTGACTTTC.

CDR3 coding DNA: TGTGCCAGCAGCCTAAGGACGGGGAGGGGGACTGAAGCTTTCTTT. Amino acid sequence: CASSLRTGRGTEAFF. This chain joins TRBV4-2 and TRBJ1-1, with D maybe TRBD1 (6 bases). This CDR3 is 15 amino acids long. Germline CDR1 reads LGHNA; CDR2 reads YNFKEQ. Trimming shortened V by 4 bases and J by 5 bases, and 17 bases separated the two germline ends.

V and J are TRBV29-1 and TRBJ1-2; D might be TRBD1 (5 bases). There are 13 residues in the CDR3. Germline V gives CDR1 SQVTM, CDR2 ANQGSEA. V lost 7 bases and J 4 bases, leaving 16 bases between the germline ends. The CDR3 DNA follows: TGCAGCGGGGTGACAGCTTTGGGCTATGGCTACACCTTC. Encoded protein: CSGVTALGYGYTF. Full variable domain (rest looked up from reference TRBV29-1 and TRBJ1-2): SAVISQKPSRDICQRGTSLTIQCQVDSQVTMMFWYRQQPGQSLTLIATANQGSEATYESGFVIDKFPISRPNLTFSTLTVSNMSPEDSSIYLCSGVTALGYGYTFGSGTRLTVV.

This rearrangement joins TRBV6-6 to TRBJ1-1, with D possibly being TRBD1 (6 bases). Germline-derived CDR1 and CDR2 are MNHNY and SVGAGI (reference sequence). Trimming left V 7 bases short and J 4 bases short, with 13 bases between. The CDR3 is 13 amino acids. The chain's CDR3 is CASNAGAGTEAFF. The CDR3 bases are TGTGCCAGCAATGCAGGGGCTGGCACTGAAGCTTTCTTT.